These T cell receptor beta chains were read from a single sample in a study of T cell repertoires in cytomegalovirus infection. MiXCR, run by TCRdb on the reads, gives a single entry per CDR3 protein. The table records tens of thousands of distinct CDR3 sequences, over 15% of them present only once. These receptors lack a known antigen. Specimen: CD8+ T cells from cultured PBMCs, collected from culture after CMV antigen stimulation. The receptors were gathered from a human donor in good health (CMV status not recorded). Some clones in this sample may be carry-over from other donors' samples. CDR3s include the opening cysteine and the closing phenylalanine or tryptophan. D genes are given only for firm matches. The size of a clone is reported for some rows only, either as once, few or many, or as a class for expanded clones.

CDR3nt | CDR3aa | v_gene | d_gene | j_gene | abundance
TGTGCCAGCAGCCCGACCGGGACTCCCCGGGATACGCAGTATTTT | CASSPTGTPRDTQYF | TRBV7-6 | - | TRBJ2-3 | few
TGTGCCAGCAGCTCCGGGACAGGGACTGAAAAACTGTTTTTT | CASSSGTGTEKLFF | TRBV7-9 | TRBD1 | TRBJ1-4 | large
TGTGCCAGCAGTTTGCGAGCGGACATCCTAGAGCCCCAGCATTTT | CASSLRADILEPQHF | TRBV12-3/TRBV12-4 | - | TRBJ1-5 | few
TGTGCCAGCAGTTTAAGTGGGAGCACAGATACGCAGTATTTT | CASSLSGSTDTQYF | TRBV28 | - | TRBJ2-3 | few
TGTGCCAGCAGCTTAGGGACGACTAGCGGGAGGGCCGGGGAGCTGTTTTTT | CASSLGTTSGRAGELFF | TRBV7-6 | TRBD2 | TRBJ2-2 | many
TGTGCCAGCAGCGCTACGCAGGTTTACGCTGAAGCTTTCTTT | CASSATQVYAEAFF | TRBV9 | - | TRBJ1-1 | few
TGTGCCAGCAGCCGAGGGGGGCTAGGAAATGAGCAGTTCTTC | CASSRGGLGNEQFF | TRBV7-9 | - | TRBJ2-1 | -
TGCGCCAGCCAAACTAGCGGGACGAACACCGGGGAGCTGTTTTTT | CASQTSGTNTGELFF | TRBV5-1 | TRBD2 | TRBJ2-2 | -
TGTGCCAGTAGTCCCCGTACCTCCTACAATGAGCAGTTCTTC | CASSPRTSYNEQFF | TRBV19 | - | TRBJ2-1 | few
TGTGCCAGCAGCGTAGATGATAATCAGCCCCAGCATTTT | CASSVDDNQPQHF | TRBV9 | - | TRBJ1-5 | few
TGTGCCAGCAGCCCATCCGCGGGATCACCCCTCCACTTT | CASSPSAGSPLHF | TRBV7-8 | - | TRBJ1-6 | few
TGTGCCAGCAGCCCCACTAGCGGGAGGGCCTTGGGTGAGCAGTTCTTC | CASSPTSGRALGEQFF | TRBV7-9 | TRBD2 | TRBJ2-1 | -
TGTGCCAGCAGTAAGGGCGCTAGCGGGCTGGCCGGGGAGCTGTTTTTT | CASSKGASGLAGELFF | TRBV2 | TRBD2 | TRBJ2-2 | few
TGTGCCAGCAGTTTATCATCGACCTCCTACAATGAGCAGTTCTTC | CASSLSSTSYNEQFF | TRBV27 | - | TRBJ2-1 | few
TGTGCCATCAGTGAGTCTTGGCGGGAGGCCCCCTACAATGAGCAGTTCTTC | CAISESWREAPYNEQFF | TRBV10-3 | TRBD2 | TRBJ2-1 | -
TGTGCCAGCACTCTAAGCGGGATATACACCGGGGAGCTGTTTTTT | CASTLSGIYTGELFF | TRBV7-2 | TRBD2 | TRBJ2-2 | -
TGCGCCAGCAGCCAAGAGTACAGGATATCAGATACGCAGTATTTT | CASSQEYRISDTQYF | TRBV4-3 | - | TRBJ2-3 | few